This T cell receptor beta chain was sequenced during a study of cytomegalovirus exposure and HLA in healthy donors. Findings and caveats of the study: One later analysis reportedly identified an Asian-associated ancestry cluster that showed fewer N-insertions than the roughly 720-donor mean. The study designated fewer than 200 TCR beta chains cytomegalovirus-associated. As confirmed in vitro, a few CMV-associated chains were specific for CMV antigens. Because they were indistinguishable, some V segments, including TRBV6-2 and TRBV6-3, were excluded.

The CDR3 extends over 16 amino acids. V dropped 2 bases and J dropped 7; count of bases not matched to a gene: 8. Per germline, CDR1 LNHDA and CDR2 SQIVND (reference sequence). The sample holds one count of this clone. Its antigen remains unknown. This PCR relied on a set of 60 Vbeta primers and 13 Jbeta primers. This table comes from immunoSEQ multiplex PCR, and its TCRdb copy is limited to in-frame clones, with some not included. The table has some 140,000 clones, just under 90% seen once. The sequenced sample consisted of PBMCs. This sequence joins TRBV19 and TRBJ1-6, with 7 bases matching TRBD1. The TCR originated in a woman aged 25 to 39 in good health and CMV-seronegative. CDR3 loop: CASSISRQGWNSPLHF. For the CDR3, the DNA is TGTGCCAGTAGTATATCCAGACAGGGCTGGAATTCACCCCTCCACTTT.